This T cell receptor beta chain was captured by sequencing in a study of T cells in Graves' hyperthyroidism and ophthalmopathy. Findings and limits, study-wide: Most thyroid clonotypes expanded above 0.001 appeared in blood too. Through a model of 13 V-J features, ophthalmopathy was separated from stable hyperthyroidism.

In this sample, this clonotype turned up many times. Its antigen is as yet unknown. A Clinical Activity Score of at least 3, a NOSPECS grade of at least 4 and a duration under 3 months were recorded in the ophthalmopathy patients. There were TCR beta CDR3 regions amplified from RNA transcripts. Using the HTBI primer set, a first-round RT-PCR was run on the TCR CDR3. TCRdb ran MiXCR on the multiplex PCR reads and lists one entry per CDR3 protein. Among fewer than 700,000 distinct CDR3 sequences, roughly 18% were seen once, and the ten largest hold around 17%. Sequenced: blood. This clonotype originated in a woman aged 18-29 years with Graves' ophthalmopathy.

The CDR3 DNA is TGTGCCAGCAGTGGATACGGCCTAGCGGGAGGACCACGGGAGCAGTTCTTC. Protein: CASSGYGLAGGPREQFF. The J gene is TRBJ2-1, the V gene TRBV25-1; 11 bases are a match to TRBD2. The V segment lost 4 bases and the J segment 10 bases; nucleotides outside the gene matches: 15. CDR3 length: 17 amino acids. Germline V CDR1 and CDR2: MGHDK, SYGVNS.